These 19 T cell receptor beta chains originate from one sample sequenced in a study of patients and donors after allogeneic stem cell transplantation. TCRdb re-analysed the RT-PCR reads in MiXCR, keeping a single row per CDR3 protein. This sample has about 410,000 distinct CDR3 sequences, with approximately 16% found just once. The sequencing input was blood, either unsorted or a sorted T cell fraction (not recorded which). These receptors came from a human donor who was either an allogeneic HSCT recipient or a stem cell or donor lymphocyte infusion donor (not recorded which). It is not recorded whose cells these are; they may come from a transplant donor.

This chain connects TRBV11-2 to TRBJ2-2, with D possibly being TRBD1 or TRBD2 (7 bases each). Germline values: CDR1 SGHAT, CDR2 FQNNGV. Deletions cut 4 bases from V and 9 bases from J, with 12 bases between. The CDR3 has 13 residues. The CDR3 bases are TGTGCCAGCAGCTCAGGGGGGGTTTGGGAGCTGTTTTTT. This encodes CASSSGGVWELFF. Supplemented by reference TRBV11-2 and TRBJ2-2, the full variable domain reads EAGVAQSPRYKIIEKRQSVAFWCNPISGHATLYWYQQILGQGPKLLIQFQNNGVVDDSQLPKDRFSAERLKGVDSTLKIQPAKLEDSAVYLCASSSGGVWELFFGEGSRLTVL.

This clonotype was detected many times. The chain is built from TRBV12-3 or TRBV12-4 and TRBJ2-2; D is tentatively TRBD1 or TRBD2 (5 bases each). This CDR3 region has 13 residues. V shed 5 bases and J shed 7 bases, with 11 bases lying between them. CDR3 sequence reads: CASSPRDGGELFF. CDR3 coding DNA: TGTGCCAGCAGTCCCCGGGACGGCGGGGAGCTGTTTTTT.

This clonotype was counted between two and nine times. This chain connects TRBV6-6 to TRBJ1-3, with unresolved D. CDR3 size: 13 residues. Per germline, CDR1 MNHNY and CDR2 SVGAGI (reference sequence). V lost 6 bases, J lost 4 bases, and 10 bases lay in between. The CDR3 DNA reads TGTGCCAGCAGCCCCACACAAGGAAACACCATATATTTT. This encodes CASSPTQGNTIYF.

This clonotype was observed a handful of times. This chain uses TRBV11-2 with TRBJ2-7; 7 bases are shared with TRBD1. V lost 2 bases to trimming and J lost 5 bases; unmatched junction nucleotides: 6. This CDR3 contains 14 residues. Germline CDR1 SGHAT, CDR2 FQNNGV. DNA of the CDR3: TGTGCCAGCAGCTTAAGGGACAGCCGGGACGAGCAGTACTTC. It codes for CASSLRDSRDEQYF. The full variable domain, rest sourced from reference TRBV11-2 and TRBJ2-7, is EAGVAQSPRYKIIEKRQSVAFWCNPISGHATLYWYQQILGQGPKLLIQFQNNGVVDDSQLPKDRFSAERLKGVDSTLKIQPAKLEDSAVYLCASSLRDSRDEQYFGPGTRLTVT.

There are a few counts of this clonotype. The V call is TRBV10-3, the J call TRBJ2-1, with 10 bases aligning to TRBD1. The CDR3 spans 15 residues. After removal of 4 bases from V and 9 bases from J, the junction contained 9 bases not matched to a gene. CDR1 ENHRY and CDR2 SYGVKD come from the germline V gene. The CDR3 bases are TGTGCCATCAGTGCCGGGACAGGGGACTTTGGTGAGCAGTTCTTC. Translating it yields CAISAGTGDFGEQFF.

The chain is built from TRBV5-1 and TRBJ2-3, with D possibly being TRBD1 (6 bases). Germline-derived CDR1 and CDR2 are SGHRS and YFSETQ. Trimming shortened V by 7 bases and J by 1 base, and 19 bases separated the two germline ends. CDR3 length: 16 residues. The CDR3 sequence: CASCPNPNRGTDTQYF. The CDR3 nucleotides are TGCGCCAGCTGCCCCAACCCAAACAGGGGCACAGATACGCAGTATTTT. The full variable domain, with the rest looked up from reference TRBV5-1 and TRBJ2-3, is KAGVTQTPRYLIKTRGQQVTLSCSPISGHRSVSWYQQTPGQGLQFLFEYFSETQRNKGNFPGRFSGRQFSNSRSEMNVSTLELGDSALYLCASCPNPNRGTDTQYFGPGTRLTVL.

This clonotype has just a few counts. The chain links TRBV12-3 or TRBV12-4 to TRBJ2-5, with D perhaps being TRBD1 or TRBD2 (5 bases each). This CDR3 is 15 amino acids long. The CDR3 sequence: CPCDYCWDARETQYF. CDR3 coding DNA: TGTCCCTGCGACTACTGCTGGGACGCCAGGGAGACCCAGTACTTC.

In its sample, this clonotype was seen many times. The chain uses TRBV12-3 or TRBV12-4 and TRBJ2-2; D is unresolved. V shed 5 bases and J shed 1 base, with 8 bases lying between them. This CDR3 is built from 14 residues. In nucleotides, the CDR3 is TGTGCCAGCAGTCCCCACAAGAACACCGGGGAGCTGTTTTTT. Translated: CASSPHKNTGELFF.

This clonotype was counted only a few times. The chain employs TRBV11-3 and TRBJ1-1; D ambiguous. This CDR3 is built from 14 residues. Germline assignment: CDR1 SGHNT and CDR2 YENEEA. The ends were cut back, 0 bases at V and 3 bases at J, with 8 bases in the middle. CDR3 in amino acids: CASSLDHVDTEAFF. CDR3 sequence (DNA): TGTGCCAGCAGCTTAGATCACGTCGACACTGAAGCTTTCTTT.

This clonotype was counted only a few times. The CDR3 nucleotides read TGTGCCAGCAGTTTGGGGCGGAGGGAAAAGACCCAGTACTTC. The encoded protein is CASSLGRREKTQYF. The chain uses TRBV12-3 or TRBV12-4 and TRBJ2-5, with D maybe TRBD2 (6 bases). The CDR3 is made up of 14 amino acids. Trimming stripped 3 bases from V and 6 bases from J, with 14 bases between.

A few counts support this clonotype. The V gene is TRBV4-1, the J gene TRBJ1-5; 8 bases map to TRBD1. This CDR3 contains 19 residues. The V segment lost 1 base and the J segment 0 bases; nucleotides outside the gene matches: 11. The V gene's germline CDR1 is MGHRA and CDR2 YSYEKL. The chain's CDR3 is CASSQVSRGPTHSNQPQHF. The CDR3 region has the DNA TGCGCCAGCAGCCAAGTTAGCAGGGGGCCGACTCATAGCAATCAGCCCCAGCATTTT.

J is TRBJ2-1 and V is TRBV11-3, with 13 bases aligning to TRBD2. J was trimmed by 7 bases and V by 2 bases; bases with no gene match: 8. Germline V gene lookup returns CDR1 SGHNT and CDR2 YENEEA. The CDR3 runs to 17 residues. This CDR3 is CASSLSSLGLAGNEQFF. CDR3 nucleotides: TGTGCCAGCAGCTTATCCTCCCTGGGACTAGCGGGAAATGAGCAGTTCTTC.

This clonotype was found a few times. The J gene is TRBJ2-2, the V gene TRBV20-1; D possibly corresponds to TRBD2 (5 bases). The CDR3 has 14 amino acids. V was trimmed by 1 base and J by 7 bases, leaving 13 bases between them. The V gene's germline CDR1 is DFQATT and CDR2 SNEGSKA (reference sequence). CDR3 protein: CSARARATSGELFF. CDR3 in DNA: TGCAGTGCTAGAGCTCGGGCCACTAGCGGGGAGCTGTTTTTT.

The J gene is TRBJ1-5, the V gene TRBV15, with 9 positions matching TRBD1. There are 13 residues in the CDR3. The V and J ends lost 9 bases and 4 bases, in that order; junction bases with no gene match: 4. Germline CDR1 LNHNV, CDR2 YYDKDF (reference sequence). As DNA, the CDR3 is TGTGCCACATCCGGACAGGGGAATCAGCCCCAGCATTTT. This translates into CATSGQGNQPQHF. The variable domain in full, with the rest retrieved from reference TRBV15 and TRBJ1-5, is DAMVIQNPRYQVTQFGKPVTLSCSQTLNHNVMYWYQQKSSQAPKLLFHYYDKDFNNEADTPDNFQSRRPNTSFCFLDIRSPGLGDTAMYLCATSGQGNQPQHFGDGTRLSIL.

Only a few counts were recorded for this clonotype. CDR3: CASSLKGRGPIANQPQHF. CDR3 DNA: TGTGCCAGCAGCTTAAAAGGAAGGGGACCGATAGCGAATCAGCCCCAGCATTTT. This rearrangement joins TRBV7-8 to TRBJ1-5; D might be TRBD1 (5 bases). V gave up 2 bases and J gave up 4 bases, with 21 bases separating them. Germline V gene lookup returns CDR1 SGHVS and CDR2 FQNEAQ. The CDR3 spans 18 residues.

This chain connects TRBV6-2 or TRBV6-3 to TRBJ2-1; D is ambiguous. This CDR3 region has 14 residues. The V end lost 4 bases, the J end lost 5 bases, and 12 bases lay between the germline ends. The V gene's germline CDR1 is MNHEY and CDR2 SVGEGT. The CDR3, as DNA: TGTGCCAGCAGTTCTTGGTGGAGTGACAATGAGCAGTTCTTC. As protein: CASSSWWSDNEQFF.

This chain connects TRBV30 to TRBJ2-3; 7 positions agree with TRBD1. The CDR3 extends over 15 amino acids. After removal of 0 bases from V and 4 bases from J, the junction contained 7 bases not matched to a gene. Per germline, CDR1 GTSNPN and CDR2 SVGIG (reference sequence). The CDR3 loop is CAWSVGQGEADTQYF. The CDR3, as DNA: TGTGCCTGGAGTGTTGGGCAGGGGGAAGCAGATACGCAGTATTTT.

The chain is built from TRBV6-1 and TRBJ2-2; D is uncertain. Germline lookup yields CDR1 MNHNS and CDR2 SASEGT. Trimming left V 6 bases short and J 3 bases short, with 17 bases between. The length of the CDR3 is 16 residues. CDR3 in DNA: TGTGCCAGCAGCCGCCAGGTAGCACCCCACACCGGGGAGCTGTTTTTT. This sequence encodes CASSRQVAPHTGELFF.

This clonotype showed up just a few times. The chain uses TRBV5-1 and TRBJ2-1; the match to TRBD2 covers 16 bases. Trimming took 4 bases from V and 8 from J; bases not matched to a gene: 9. The germline CDR1 and CDR2 sequences are SGHRS and YFSETQ. The CDR3 length is 17 residues. The CDR3 DNA sequence: TGCGCCAGCAGCGCGGGGACTAGCGGGAGGGCCGGTCATGAGCAGTTCTTC. It encodes CASSAGTSGRAGHEQFF.